Each of the 32 T cell receptor beta chains below was sequenced from the same sample in a study of T cells in Graves' hyperthyroidism and ophthalmopathy. Amplified regions were TCR beta CDR3 sequences from RNA transcripts. The HTBI primer set served for first-round RT-PCR of the TCR CDR3. TCRdb re-called the multiplex PCR reads with MiXCR, one entry per CDR3 protein. The sample holds over 300,000 distinct CDR3 sequences; roughly an eighth are singletons and the top ten take 34%. Sequencing input: blood. Receptors originate from a woman in her forties with Graves' ophthalmopathy.

This clonotype was recorded at least ten times. The chain has TRBV11-2 and TRBJ2-3; D unclear. The CDR3 runs to 14 residues. Germline lookup yields CDR1 SGHAT and CDR2 FQNNGV. The V end was cut by 4 bases, the J end by 6 bases, with 14 bases between. CDR3 protein: CASSSLLVTDTQYF. The CDR3 nucleotides read TGTGCCAGCAGCTCTCTCTTGGTAACGGATACGCAGTATTTT.

The V gene is TRBV5-1, the J gene TRBJ1-1; 9 bases are a match to TRBD1. CDR3 length equals 13 residues. In germline, CDR1 is SGHRS, CDR2 YFSETQ. The junction had 9 bases not matched to a gene; V was cut back by 3 bases and J by 12 bases. The CDR3 nucleotides are TGCGCCAGCAGCTGGGAGACAGGGGGGTCGACTTTCTTT. Encoded protein: CASSWETGGSTFF.

This clonotype was seen repeatedly, ten times or more. The chain links TRBV5-1 to TRBJ1-1, with D uncertain. This CDR3 spans 12 amino acids. V lost 2 bases to trimming and J lost 4 bases, with 6 bases between them. CDR1 is SGHRS, CDR2 YFSETQ, per germline. The CDR3 loop reads CASSFPSTEAFF. CDR3 coding DNA: TGCGCCAGCAGCTTCCCGAGCACTGAAGCTTTCTTT.

Ten or more counts support this clonotype. This rearrangement joins TRBV20-1 to TRBJ2-6; D may match TRBD1 or TRBD2 (5 bases each). This CDR3 is 15 amino acids long. CDR1 is DFQATT, CDR2 SNEGSKA, per germline (reference sequence). The ends were cut back, 5 bases at V and 1 base at J, with 12 bases in the middle. The CDR3 bases are TGCAGTGCTTCCCCCTGGGGGTCTGGGGCCAACGTCCTGACTTTC. Its protein product is CSASPWGSGANVLTF.

This clonotype was found many times. The rearrangement uses TRBV15 and TRBJ2-3, with 7 bases matching TRBD2. CDR3 length equals 15 residues. The V gene end was trimmed by 4 bases and the J gene end by 8 bases; junction bases not matched to a gene: 12. The germline V gene encodes CDR1 LNHNV and CDR2 YYDKDF (reference sequence). The CDR3 is CATSINPRTSSTQYF. CDR3 DNA: TGTGCCACCAGCATCAACCCGAGGACTAGTTCTACGCAGTATTTT. Variable domain in full (rest from reference TRBV15 and TRBJ2-3): DAMVIQNPRYQVTQFGKPVTLSCSQTLNHNVMYWYQQKSSQAPKLLFHYYDKDFNNEADTPDNFQSRRPNTSFCFLDIRSPGLGDTAMYLCATSINPRTSSTQYFGPGTRLTVL.

This clonotype showed up just a few times. J is TRBJ1-2 and V is TRBV3-1; D not certain. V dropped 1 base and J dropped 12 bases, with 21 bases sitting between them. Germline V lookup: CDR1 LGHDT, CDR2 YNNKEL (reference sequence). The CDR3 sequence is 15 residues long. Here the CDR3 reads CASSQGEGLGRVNTF. DNA of the CDR3: TGTGCCAGCAGCCAAGGGGAAGGACTAGGGAGGGTAAACACCTTC.

This clonotype was counted at least ten times. The chain uses TRBV7-8 and TRBJ1-1, with D possibly matching TRBD1 (5 bases). The CDR3 runs 16 residues. The germline V gene encodes CDR1 SGHVS and CDR2 FQNEAQ. Trimming pared 2 bases from V and 2 bases from J, leaving 15 bases between. CDR3 nucleotide sequence: TGTGCCAGCAGCTTAAAACCGGGACGGCTAAACACTGAAGCTTTCTTT. Amino acids: CASSLKPGRLNTEAFF.

This chain links TRBV10-3 with TRBJ2-7, with D possibly TRBD1 on 6 matching bases. The CDR3 extends over 14 amino acids. Trimming cost V 6 bases and J 6 bases, with 18 bases left between them. Germline V gene lookup returns CDR1 ENHRY and CDR2 SYGVKD. The CDR3, as DNA: TGTGCCATCAGCGCCGGGACAACGTTGAGCGAGCAGTACTTC. This sequence encodes CAISAGTTLSEQYF.

Here the CDR3 DNA reads TGCGCCAGCAGTGCTGGCACTCCCTACGAGCAGTACTTC. Translation: CASSAGTPYEQYF. This chain connects TRBV10-1 to TRBJ2-7; D is unresolved. The germline V gene encodes CDR1 WNHNN and CDR2 SYGVQD (reference sequence). There are 13 residues in the CDR3. V was cut by 4 bases and J by 2 bases, with 9 bases left in between.

This clonotype was counted only a few times. The gene calls are TRBV3-1 and TRBJ2-2, with unresolved D. The CDR3 runs 14 residues. The germline CDR1 and CDR2 sequences are LGHDT and YNNKEL (reference sequence). The V and J ends lost 2 bases and 5 bases respectively, with 9 bases between them. The CDR3 here is CASSQSGRTGELFF. The DNA for the CDR3 is TGTGCCAGCAGCCAAAGTGGAAGAACCGGGGAGCTGTTTTTT.

This clonotype occurred many times. The chain is built from TRBV29-1 and TRBJ2-1; 14 bases align to TRBD2. V shed 6 bases, J shed 3 bases, and the junction held 10 bases outside the gene matches. Per the germline V gene, CDR1 is SQVTM and CDR2 is ANQGSEA. The CDR3 runs 17 residues. The CDR3 protein is CSVAAGTSGRVYNEQFF. The CDR3 nucleotides read TGCAGCGTCGCGGCTGGGACTAGCGGGAGAGTCTACAATGAGCAGTTCTTC.

V gene TRBV11-2 combines with J gene TRBJ2-3, with 15 positions matching TRBD2. The CDR3 runs to 17 residues. CDR1 is SGHAT and CDR2 is FQNNGV in the germline V gene. With V trimmed by 5 bases and J by 3 bases, 6 bases remained unmatched. CDR3 sequence reads: CASSLGLAGGWTDTQYF. DNA of the CDR3: TGTGCCAGCAGCCTCGGACTAGCGGGGGGGTGGACAGATACGCAGTATTTT.

This clonotype occurred once. This may arise from a read error, as a much more abundant clone is one base away. Because the CDR3 is missing its conserved closing phenylalanine or tryptophan, this is likely a read error. V usage is TRBV29-1 and J usage is TRBJ2-1, with unresolved D. CDR3 size: 15 residues. V lost 7 bases to trimming and J lost 4 bases, with 20 bases between them. The germline CDR1 and CDR2 sequences are SQVTM and ANQGSEA. The CDR3 sequence is CSADRLDGYYNEQFL. The CDR3 DNA reads TGCAGCGCTGACCGCCTAGACGGCTATTACAATGAGCAGTTCCTC.

This clonotype was found a few times. V is TRBV14 and J is TRBJ1-2; tentatively, D is TRBD1 (6 bases). The CDR3 is made up of 13 amino acids. Germline V gene sequence: CDR1 SGHDN, CDR2 FVKESK. Trimming cost V 1 base and J 8 bases, with 11 bases left between them. The CDR3 is CASSQVGALGYTF. Here the CDR3 DNA reads TGTGCCAGCAGCCAAGTGGGGGCCCTGGGCTACACCTTC.

The table lists this clonotype with many counts. The chain carries TRBV3-1 and TRBJ1-1; D ambiguous. Germline CDR1 reads LGHDT; CDR2 reads YNNKEL (reference sequence). Trimming stripped 0 bases from V and 5 bases from J, with 13 bases between. The CDR3 is 15 residues long. This CDR3 reads CASSQDFGVRTEAFF. CDR3 DNA sequence: TGTGCCAGCAGCCAAGATTTCGGGGTTAGGACTGAAGCTTTCTTT. Filled out from reference TRBV3-1 and TRBJ1-1, the complete variable domain reads DTAVSQTPKYLVTQMGNDKSIKCEQNLGHDTMYWYKQDSKKFLKIMFSYNNKELIINETVPNRFSPKSPDKAHLNLHINSLELGDSAVYFCASSQDFGVRTEAFFGQGTRLTVV.

This clonotype was counted many times. This chain joins TRBV2 and TRBJ2-1, with D tentatively TRBD1 (6 bases). The V end lost 5 bases, the J end lost 7 bases, and 15 bases lay between the germline ends. CDR1 and CDR2 (germline): SNHLY, FYNNEI. The CDR3 is made up of 14 amino acids. This CDR3 reads CASSPQGMRNEQFF. In nucleotides, the CDR3 is TGTGCCAGCAGTCCGCAGGGGATGAGAAATGAGCAGTTCTTC.

The table lists this clonotype with a few counts. The J gene is TRBJ2-2, the V gene TRBV3-1; D remains unclear. The CDR3 consists of 15 residues. Per the germline V gene, CDR1 is LGHDT and CDR2 is YNNKEL (reference sequence). Trimming took 1 base from V and 2 from J, leaving 8 bases between them. The DNA of the CDR3 is TGTGCCAGCAGCCAAGGGTTTGCTAACACCGGGGAGCTGTTTTTT. Protein: CASSQGFANTGELFF.

Ten or more counts support this clonotype. The rearrangement joins TRBV7-6 to TRBJ2-1; 13 positions agree with TRBD2. The ends lost 4 bases at V and 3 bases at J; junction bases unmatched: 3. The CDR3 loop spans 16 amino acids. Germline CDR1 is SGHVS and CDR2 is FNYEAQ. The CDR3 is CASSSWTSGGYNEQFF. The CDR3 coding sequence is TGTGCCAGCAGCTCCTGGACTAGCGGGGGCTACAATGAGCAGTTCTTC.

As for this clonotype: This could be a read error, since a much larger clone is one nucleotide away. The genes are TRBV6-1 and TRBJ1-2, with 10 bases matching TRBD1. The V gene's germline CDR1 is MNHNS and CDR2 SASEGT. This CDR3 is 16 amino acids long. V lost 8 bases and J lost 3; bases outside the gene matches: 12. In DNA form, the CDR3 reads TGTGCCAGCTATACCTTTGGAGGACAGGGGGACTATGGCTACACCTTC. This gives the protein CASYTFGGQGDYGYTF.

In its sample, this clonotype was seen many times. The V and J genes are TRBV27 and TRBJ2-7; no clear D gene. The germline V gene encodes CDR1 MNHEY and CDR2 SMNVEV (reference sequence). Trimming cost V 3 bases and J 3 bases, with 9 bases left between them. This CDR3 spans 13 amino acids. CDR3 nucleotides: TGTGCCAGCAGTTTGAGGCCAAACTACGAGCAGTACTTC. It is translated as CASSLRPNYEQYF.

This clonotype came up many times. The chain joins TRBV11-2 to TRBJ1-1; 9 positions match TRBD1. Unmatched junction bases numbered 15, after V lost 3 bases and J lost 4 bases. Per germline, CDR1 SGHAT and CDR2 FQNNGV. This CDR3 comprises 18 residues. DNA of the CDR3: TGTGCCAGCAGCTTCCAGTTCGGGACAGGGTGGGGGAGCACTGAAGCTTTCTTT. It encodes CASSFQFGTGWGSTEAFF.

This clonotype was found many times. This rearrangement joins TRBV28 to TRBJ2-1; weak D call: TRBD2 (6 bases). Germline values: CDR1 MDHEN, CDR2 SYDVKM. Between the trimmed V and J ends, which lost 8 bases and 3 bases, there was a span of 8 bases. The CDR3 consists of 12 residues. The CDR3 region is CASQRVYNEQFF. The CDR3 nucleotides read TGTGCCAGCCAGCGGGTCTACAATGAGCAGTTCTTC.

This clonotype has a handful of counts. The chain couples TRBV20-1 to TRBJ2-2, with D tentatively TRBD1 (6 bases). Germline lookup yields CDR1 DFQATT and CDR2 SNEGSKA (reference sequence). The CDR3 is 14 residues long. V was trimmed by 0 bases and J by 5 bases, leaving 10 bases between them. The CDR3 region is CSAREGTGTGELFF. CDR3 nucleotide sequence: TGCAGTGCTAGAGAGGGAACAGGGACCGGGGAGCTGTTTTTT.

This chain uses TRBV20-1 with TRBJ1-4, with unresolved D. The germline V and J ends were trimmed by 3 bases and 3 bases, with 11 bases remaining between them. Germline V gives CDR1 DFQATT, CDR2 SNEGSKA (reference sequence). There are 14 residues in the CDR3. The CDR3 here is CSASRGRANEKLFF. CDR3 coding DNA: TGCAGTGCTAGTCGCGGCAGAGCTAATGAAAAACTGTTTTTT.

The chain combines TRBV7-9 with TRBJ2-3; 7 bases are shared with TRBD1. The CDR3 has 16 residues. The V gene's germline CDR1 is SEHNR and CDR2 FQNEAQ (reference sequence). Trimming at V came to 1 base and at J to 2 bases, leaving 6 bases not matched to a gene. The CDR3 protein is CASSLVGTANTDTQYF. CDR3 sequence (DNA): TGTGCCAGCAGCTTAGTAGGGACAGCCAACACAGATACGCAGTATTTT.

This clonotype was found many times. The chain combines TRBV27 with TRBJ2-1; maybe TRBD1 (5 bases). The V end lost 6 bases, the J end lost 1 base, and 10 bases lay between the germline ends. CDR1 and CDR2 (germline): MNHEY, SMNVEV (reference sequence). This CDR3 is built from 14 residues. CDR3 DNA: TGTGCCAGCAGACCGACAGATTCCTACAATGAGCAGTTCTTC. It yields the protein CASRPTDSYNEQFF.

This clonotype has a handful of counts. V gene TRBV20-1 combines with J gene TRBJ2-1; D is ambiguous. CDR3 length: 17 residues. CDR1 and CDR2 (germline): DFQATT, SNEGSKA (reference sequence). CDR3: CSFPHGSSSFSYNEQFF. In DNA, the CDR3 is TGCAGCTTCCCTCACGGAAGTTCATCATTCTCCTACAATGAGCAGTTCTTC.

The chain uses TRBV20-1 and TRBJ2-7; 9 bases line up with TRBD1. Trimming cost V 8 bases and J 6 bases; bases outside gene matches: 26. The CDR3 covers 18 residues. Germline loops: CDR1 DFQATT, CDR2 SNEGSKA (reference sequence). In nucleotides, the CDR3 is TGCAGTACCGACCGGGACAGGGTTACCGCGAGGACCCCTGGCGAGCAGTACTTC. Protein product: CSTDRDRVTARTPGEQYF.

This clonotype was counted only a few times. The gene calls are TRBV19 and TRBJ1-2; tentative D call: TRBD1 (6 bases). The CDR3 sequence is 16 residues long. Germline CDR1 LNHDA, CDR2 SQIVND (reference sequence). The V gene lost 4 bases and the J gene lost 7 bases, with 22 bases spanning the gap. The CDR3 spells CASSTPTGTPGGGYTF. The DNA for the CDR3 is TGTGCCAGTAGTACCCCCACAGGGACTCCGGGTGGTGGCTACACCTTC.

This chain connects TRBV7-9 to TRBJ1-3; D unresolved. The CDR3 loop spans 15 amino acids. V lost 8 bases and J 0 bases, leaving 14 bases between the germline ends. Germline values: CDR1 SEHNR, CDR2 FQNEAQ (reference sequence). In DNA, the CDR3 is TGTGCCAGCGTCAAGGCGGGGAACTCTGGAAACACCATATATTTT. It encodes CASVKAGNSGNTIYF.

This clonotype was seen many times. The chain recombines TRBV28 with TRBJ2-3; D tentatively fits TRBD1 or TRBD2 (5 bases each). V shed 7 bases and J shed 0 bases, with 20 bases lying between them. Germline CDR1 is MDHEN and CDR2 is SYDVKM. CDR3 length equals 17 residues. Here the CDR3 reads CASTPVWGYLSTDTQYF. DNA for the CDR3: TGTGCCAGCACTCCTGTTTGGGGGTACCTTAGCACAGATACGCAGTATTTT.

This clonotype was detected many times. This chain joins TRBV27 and TRBJ1-4, with D maybe TRBD1 (5 bases). The V gene lost 6 bases and the J gene lost 4 bases, with 15 bases spanning the gap. CDR3 length equals 15 residues. Germline V CDR1 and CDR2: MNHEY, SMNVEV (reference sequence). The CDR3 DNA sequence: TGTGCCAGCAGCTTGCGGGACGGCTATAATGAAAAACTGTTTTTT. As protein: CASSLRDGYNEKLFF.